The following is a T cell receptor beta chain sequence with its context. The CDR3 has 16 amino acids. V shed 3 bases and J 2 bases; nucleotides not matched to a gene: 5. Germline V gene data show CDR1 as SGHRS and CDR2 as YFSETQ. This sample was taken from a study of blood T cells in healthy people across ages. Alongside a J-beta primer mix, a sample-barcoded 5' primer served in a second PCR lasting roughly 7 to 12 cycles. Using its own MiXCR run on the 5' RACE reads, TCRdb lists one record per CDR3 protein. The repertoire holds about 1.8 million distinct CDR3 sequences, with around 50% as singletons.

The source of this sequence is a middle-aged woman in good health. The sequenced sample consisted of blood. V gene TRBV5-1 combines with J gene TRBJ2-1; 10 bases agree with TRBD2. The CDR3, as DNA: TGCGCCAGCAGCTACCGGACTAGCGGAACCTACAATGAGCAGTTCTTC. It specifies CASSYRTSGTYNEQFF. Together with reference TRBV5-1 and TRBJ2-1, the CDR3 gives the full variable domain: KAGVTQTPRYLIKTRGQQVTLSCSPISGHRSVSWYQQTPGQGLQFLFEYFSETQRNKGNFPGRFSGRQFSNSRSEMNVSTLELGDSALYLCASSYRTSGTYNEQFFGPGTRLTVL.